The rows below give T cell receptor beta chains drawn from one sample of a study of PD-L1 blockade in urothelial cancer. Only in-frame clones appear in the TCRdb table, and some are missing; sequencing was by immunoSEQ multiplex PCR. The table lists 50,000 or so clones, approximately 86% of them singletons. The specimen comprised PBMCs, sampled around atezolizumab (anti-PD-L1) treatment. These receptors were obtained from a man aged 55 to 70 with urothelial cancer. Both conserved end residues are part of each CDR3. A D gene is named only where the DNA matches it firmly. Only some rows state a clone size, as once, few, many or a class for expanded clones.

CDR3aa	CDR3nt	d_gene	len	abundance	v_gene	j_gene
CASSIDRTGLGGGYTF	TGTGCCAGTAGTATAGATCGAACAGGATTGGGTGGAGGCTACACCTTC	NA	16	NA	TRBV19	TRBJ1-2
CASSLGQGLEGYTF	TGCGCCAGCAGCTTGGGCCAGGGGCTAGAAGGCTACACCTTC	NA	14	NA	TRBV5-1	TRBJ1-2
CASSMDSGPNYEQYF	TGTGCCAGCAGCATGGATTCAGGGCCAAACTACGAGCAGTACTTC	NA	15	NA	TRBV7-6	TRBJ2-7
CASSPFGGEGNQPQHF	TGTGCCAGCTCACCGTTCGGGGGTGAGGGCAATCAGCCCCAGCATTTT	NA	16	few	TRBV18	TRBJ1-5
CASSLVSGGKHEQYF	TGTGCCAGCAGCTTGGTTTCGGGGGGGAAACACGAGCAGTACTTC	TRBD2	15	NA	TRBV5-4	TRBJ2-7
CASSPMSAGANTEAFF	TGCGCCAGCAGCCCAATGAGTGCAGGGGCCAACACTGAAGCTTTCTTT	NA	16	NA	TRBV4-1	TRBJ1-1
CASSRGNQETQYF	TGTGCCAGTAGTAGAGGGAATCAAGAGACCCAGTACTTC	NA	13	NA	TRBV19	TRBJ2-5
CASKNTGTAYEQYF	TGTGCCAGCAAGAACACCGGGACTGCCTACGAGCAGTACTTC	NA	14	NA	TRBV5-5	TRBJ2-7
CASSLSGFGVEAFF	TGTGCCAGCAGCTTGTCAGGGTTTGGGGTAGAAGCTTTCTTT	NA	14	NA	TRBV5-6	TRBJ1-1
CASSLDGGNYGYTF	TGTGCCAGCAGCTTAGATGGGGGCAACTATGGCTACACCTTC	NA	14	NA	TRBV7-2	TRBJ1-2
CASRIRRLDDTDTQYF	TGTGCCAGCAGGATACGAAGACTAGACGACACAGATACGCAGTATTTT	NA	16	NA	TRBV2	TRBJ2-3
CASSPGTGYYGYTF	TGTGCCAGCAGCCCCGGGACAGGGTACTATGGCTACACCTTC	TRBD1	14	NA	TRBV6-4	TRBJ1-2
CASSAQDWGQRSSYNEQFF	TGTGCCAGCAGCGCCCAAGACTGGGGGCAGCGGAGCTCCTACAATGAGCAGTTCTTC	NA	19	once	TRBV7-8	TRBJ2-1
CASSKAGEPYNEQFF	TGTGCCAGTAGTAAAGCGGGGGAGCCTTACAATGAGCAGTTCTTC	TRBD2	15	many	TRBV19	TRBJ2-1
CASSTGTGNTEAFF	TGTGCCAGCAGCACTGGGACAGGGAACACTGAAGCTTTCTTT	TRBD1	14	NA	TRBV7-8	TRBJ1-1
CAFRTNTYEQYF	TGTGCCTTTCGGACAAATACCTACGAGCAGTACTTC	NA	12	NA	TRBV30	TRBJ2-7
CASGRGEQYF	TGTGCCAGCGGGCGTGGGGAGCAGTACTTC	NA	10	NA	TRBV28	TRBJ2-7
CASSLDSDTQYF	TGCGCCAGCAGCCTAGACTCAGATACGCAGTATTTT	NA	12	NA	TRBV10-2	TRBJ2-3
CASSPGSNYGYTF	TGTGCCAGTAGTCCCGGTTCTAACTATGGCTACACCTTC	NA	13	few	TRBV19	TRBJ1-2
CASSLVLGEGGQFF	TGTGCCAGCAGCTTGGTGCTGGGGGAAGGGGGGCAGTTCTTC	NA	14	NA	TRBV5-6	TRBJ2-1
CASSYTGADGYTF	TGTGCCAGCAGCTACACAGGGGCCGACGGCTACACCTTC	TRBD1	13	NA	TRBV2	TRBJ1-2
CASSQLGRETGNTIYF	TGCGCCAGCAGCCAATTAGGCAGGGAAACTGGAAACACCATATATTTT	NA	16	NA	TRBV4-1	TRBJ1-3
CASSRGSATNEKLFF	TGTGCCAGCAGTCGGGGTAGTGCAACTAATGAAAAACTGTTTTTT	NA	15	NA	TRBV5-8	TRBJ1-4
CASSPRGNGVYEQYF	TGTGCCAGCTCACCCCGGGGGAACGGGGTCTACGAGCAGTACTTC	NA	15	NA	TRBV18	TRBJ2-7
CASSGTGEINSPLHF	TGTGCCAGTAGCGGGACAGGGGAAATTAATTCACCCCTCCACTTT	TRBD1	15	NA	TRBV19	TRBJ1-6
CASTNLQGSEAFF	TGTGCCAGCACTAACCTACAGGGTTCTGAAGCTTTCTTT	NA	13	few	TRBV27	TRBJ1-1
CASTPAYPGQANYGYTF	TGTGCCAGCACCCCAGCCTACCCTGGACAGGCTAACTATGGCTACACCTTC	TRBD1	17	NA	TRBV5-5	TRBJ1-2
CASSLPIGPRGRDYGYTF	TGTGCCAGCAGTCTTCCAATCGGTCCCAGGGGGCGCGACTATGGCTACACCTTC	TRBD1	18	once	TRBV7-9	TRBJ1-2
CASRAASSGNTIYF	TGTGCCAGCAGGGCGGCTAGCTCTGGAAACACCATATATTTT	NA	14	NA	TRBV27	TRBJ1-3
CASSLTSGTAYNEQFF	TGCGCCAGCAGCTTGACTAGCGGGACCGCCTACAATGAGCAGTTCTTC	TRBD2	16	NA	TRBV5-1	TRBJ2-1
CASSLQGSETQYF	TGCGCCAGCAGCTTGCAGGGTTCGGAGACCCAGTACTTC	NA	13	NA	TRBV5-1	TRBJ2-5
CASSSQYEKLFF	TGTGCCAGCAGCTCTCAGTACGAAAAACTGTTTTTT	NA	12	NA	TRBV7-2	TRBJ1-4
CAISVPGHEIYGYTF	TGTGCCATCAGTGTGCCGGGACACGAGATCTATGGCTACACCTTC	NA	15	few	TRBV10-3	TRBJ1-2
CATSGGPNQPQHF	TGTGCCACTTCCGGAGGGCCCAATCAGCCCCAGCATTTT	NA	13	NA	TRBV19	TRBJ1-5
CASNPQGLSSGYTF	TGTGCCAGCAACCCTCAGGGGCTGTCATCTGGCTACACCTTC	NA	14	NA	TRBV7-9	TRBJ1-2
CASSVGNRVKNIQYF	TGTGCCAGCAGCGTAGGGAACAGGGTCAAAAACATTCAGTACTTC	NA	15	NA	TRBV9	TRBJ2-4
CASRDLVDTDNYGYTF	TGTGCCAGCAGAGACCTAGTGGACACCGATAACTATGGCTACACCTTC	NA	16	NA	TRBV2	TRBJ1-2
CASSQGDRANNQPQHF	TGCGCCAGCAGCCAAGGAGACAGGGCTAACAATCAGCCCCAGCATTTT	TRBD1	16	NA	TRBV4-1	TRBJ1-5
CASSPNPRDRGAKNIQYF	TGTGCCAGCAGCCCCAACCCGCGGGACAGGGGAGCCAAAAACATTCAGTACTTC	TRBD1	18	NA	TRBV7-9	TRBJ2-4
CASSLQGDRGYEQYF	TGCGCCAGCAGCTTACAGGGGGACCGTGGGTACGAGCAGTACTTC	TRBD1	15	NA	TRBV5-1	TRBJ2-7
CASSPGHTNYGYTF	TGCGCCAGCAGCCCTGGACACACTAACTATGGCTACACCTTC	NA	14	NA	TRBV5-1	TRBJ1-2
CASSQGRDPRLFF	TGCGCCAGCAGCCAAGGGAGGGACCCCAGACTGTTTTTT	NA	13	NA	TRBV4-1	TRBJ1-4
CASRGTGNTEAFF	TGTGCCAGCAGGGGGACAGGGAACACTGAAGCTTTCTTT	TRBD1	13	few	TRBV6-6	TRBJ1-1
CASSFLFRDTEAFF	TGTGCCAGCAGCTTTTTGTTCAGGGACACTGAAGCTTTCTTT	NA	14	NA	TRBV5-4	TRBJ1-1
CAWKVYPGSGNTIYF	TGTGCCTGGAAAGTGTATCCGGGCTCTGGAAACACCATATATTTT	NA	15	NA	TRBV30	TRBJ1-3
CASSELTWGHTEAFF	TGTGCCAGCAGTGAACTCACCTGGGGCCACACTGAAGCTTTCTTT	NA	15	NA	TRBV6-1	TRBJ1-1
CASSTGLRTDTQYF	TGCGCCAGCAGCACGGGACTCCGCACAGATACGCAGTATTTT	NA	14	NA	TRBV5-1	TRBJ2-3
CASRQRQGGQPQHF	TGTGCCAGCAGACAACGACAGGGCGGTCAGCCCCAGCATTTT	TRBD1	14	NA	TRBV28	TRBJ1-5